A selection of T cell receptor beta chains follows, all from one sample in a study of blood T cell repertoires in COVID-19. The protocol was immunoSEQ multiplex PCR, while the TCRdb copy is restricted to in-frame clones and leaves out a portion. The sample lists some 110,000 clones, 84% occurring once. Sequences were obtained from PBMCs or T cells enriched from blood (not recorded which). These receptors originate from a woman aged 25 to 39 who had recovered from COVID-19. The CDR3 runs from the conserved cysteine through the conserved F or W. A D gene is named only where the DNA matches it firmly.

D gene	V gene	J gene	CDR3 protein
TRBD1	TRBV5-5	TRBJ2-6	CASSLGQGPLSGANVLTF
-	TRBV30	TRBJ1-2	CAWSEGRNYGYTF
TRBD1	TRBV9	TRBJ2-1	CASSFSGQSDNEQFF
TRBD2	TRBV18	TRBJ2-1	CASSKEPSGYNEQFF
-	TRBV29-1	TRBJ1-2	CSSDSGLSYTF
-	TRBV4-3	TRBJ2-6	CASSQDPQSGANVLTF
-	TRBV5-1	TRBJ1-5	CASSLAGAAYQPQHF
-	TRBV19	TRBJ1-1	CASTGSTGLKTEAFF
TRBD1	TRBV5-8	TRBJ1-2	CASSSIGGDGYTF
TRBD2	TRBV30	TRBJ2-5	CAWTPPGLAGVQYF
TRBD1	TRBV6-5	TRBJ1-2	CASSKGQGPGYTF
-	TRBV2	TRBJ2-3	CASRSGGQGRDTQYF
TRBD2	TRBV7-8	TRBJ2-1	CASSLISGGYNEQFF
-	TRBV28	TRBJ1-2	CASSLRPDSSYGYTF
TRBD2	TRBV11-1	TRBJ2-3	CASILGLDSGATQYF
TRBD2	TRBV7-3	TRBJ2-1	CASSLTGLAGVEEQFF
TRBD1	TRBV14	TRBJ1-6	CASSQDLGTGYSPLHF
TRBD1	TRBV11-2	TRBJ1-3	CASSLGQGSGNTIYF
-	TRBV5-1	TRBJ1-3	CASSPQVSGNTIYF
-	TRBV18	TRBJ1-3	CASSPTPPSSGNTIYF
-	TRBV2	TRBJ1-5	CASSDERIVYESQQPQHF
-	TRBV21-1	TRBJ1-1	CASSSRRGPQGGLNTEAFF
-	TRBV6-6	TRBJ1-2	CASSPRTTSGGYTF
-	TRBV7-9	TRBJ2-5	CASSRGETQYF
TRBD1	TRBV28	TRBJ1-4	CASSLPGQGHEKLFF
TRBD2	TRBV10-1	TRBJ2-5	CASRAVLLSGRYQETQYF
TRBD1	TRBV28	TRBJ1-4	CASSTPTGYTNEKLFF
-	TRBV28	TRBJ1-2	CASSLGGTSYGYTF
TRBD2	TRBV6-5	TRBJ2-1	CASSYRTSGSYEQFF
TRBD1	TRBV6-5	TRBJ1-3	CASRGQLISGNTIYF
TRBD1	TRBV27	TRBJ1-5	CASSRQGISNQPQHF
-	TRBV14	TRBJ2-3	CASSPRNTDTQYF
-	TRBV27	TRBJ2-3	CASSRRGGGTASTDTQYF
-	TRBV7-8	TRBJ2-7	CASSLVRNRPYEQYF
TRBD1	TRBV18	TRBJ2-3	CASSPRQGWGDTQYF
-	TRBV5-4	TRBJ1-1	CASSLELGGTEAFF
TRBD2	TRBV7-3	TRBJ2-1	CASTPQPPGTSGSGEQFF
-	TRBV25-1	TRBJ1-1	CASSGRVRGGTEAFF
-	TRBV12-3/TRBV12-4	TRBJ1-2	CASSHPGGYGYTF
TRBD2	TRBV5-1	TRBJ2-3	CASNAGLAGGPTDTQYF
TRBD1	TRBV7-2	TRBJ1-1	CASSLEGALTEAFF
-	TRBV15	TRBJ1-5	CATAGRWRGQPQHF
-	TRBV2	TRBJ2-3	CASSDRTGEGTDTQYF
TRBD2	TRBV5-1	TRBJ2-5	CASSLFRGDETQYF
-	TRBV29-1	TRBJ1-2	CSCGEGTANYGYTF
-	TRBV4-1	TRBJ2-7	CASSQDGGARYEQYF
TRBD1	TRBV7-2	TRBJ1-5	CASSDRDRDSNQPQHF
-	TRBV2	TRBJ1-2	CASSYQGGINYGYTF
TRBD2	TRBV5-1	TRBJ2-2	CASRKRLAGENTGELFF
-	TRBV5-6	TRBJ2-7	CASSSIGALEQYF
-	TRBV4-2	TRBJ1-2	CASSLGPGIYGYTF
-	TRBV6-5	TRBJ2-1	CASSYSGQIYNEQFF
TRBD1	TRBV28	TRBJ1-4	CASSSLGDSLNEKLFF
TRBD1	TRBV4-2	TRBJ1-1	CASSQDTDRVNTEAFF
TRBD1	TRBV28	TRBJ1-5	CASSSGGRGNQPQHF
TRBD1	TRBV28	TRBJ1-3	CASSLWGITGAGNTIYF
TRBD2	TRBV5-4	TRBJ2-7	CASSRGGPGAYEQYF
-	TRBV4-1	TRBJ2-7	CASSQDLTGPLSYEQYF
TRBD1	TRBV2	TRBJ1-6	CASKPGQQNNSPLHF